The rows below give T cell receptor beta chains drawn from one sample of a study of T cells in Graves' hyperthyroidism and ophthalmopathy. TCRdb re-analysed the multiplex PCR reads in MiXCR, keeping a single row per CDR3 protein. The sample records more than 300,000 distinct CDR3 sequences, about 18% being singletons. The sample consisted of blood. The receptors come from a woman aged 25 to 39 with Graves' hyperthyroidism that later progressed to Graves' ophthalmopathy. CDR3s include the opening cysteine and the closing phenylalanine or tryptophan. The D gene is left open where the match is weak. Size is stated for part of the rows, as once, few or many counts, or as a class when the clone is expanded.

V: TRBV11-2
D: -
size: many
J: TRBJ1-1
CDR3: CASSLVGSVEAFF

V: TRBV5-6
D: -
size: -
J: TRBJ2-5
CDR3: CASSTSGSGSGETQYF

V: TRBV18
D: TRBD1
size: many
J: TRBJ2-1
CDR3: CASSLAPTGSYNEQFF

V: TRBV7-9
D: -
size: many
J: TRBJ2-5
CDR3: CASSQRITQETQYF

V: TRBV25-1
D: -
size: -
J: TRBJ2-7
CDR3: CASSEWGRAREQYF

V: TRBV12-3/TRBV12-4
D: -
size: -
J: TRBJ2-5
CDR3: CASGLRSRETQYF

V: TRBV11-3
D: -
size: many
J: TRBJ1-4
CDR3: CASSLLIFFSAEGANEKLFF

V: TRBV3-1
D: -
size: -
J: TRBJ2-2
CDR3: CASSQIRGANTGELFF

V: TRBV14
D: -
size: -
J: TRBJ1-6
CDR3: CASSPSVGSPLHF

V: TRBV15
D: -
size: many
J: TRBJ1-4
CDR3: CATRRRRATNEKLFF

V: TRBV18
D: TRBD1
size: many
J: TRBJ1-4
CDR3: CASSLGDRTEKLFF

V: TRBV24-1
D: -
size: -
J: TRBJ2-3
CDR3: CATSDLSFGGTDTQYF

V: TRBV20-1
D: -
size: -
J: TRBJ2-1
CDR3: CSARRRNEQFF

V: TRBV9
D: TRBD1
size: many
J: TRBJ2-7
CDR3: CASSVGTGAYEQYF

V: TRBV7-9
D: -
size: -
J: TRBJ1-5
CDR3: CASSGRADQPQHF

V: TRBV5-5
D: TRBD1
size: -
J: TRBJ2-6
CDR3: CASSSPGQGTGGANVLTF

V: TRBV20-1
D: TRBD1
size: -
J: TRBJ2-3
CDR3: CSVEPGQGTDTQYF

V: TRBV2
D: TRBD2
size: few
J: TRBJ2-5
CDR3: CASSEAPSGYQETQYF

V: TRBV2
D: -
size: many
J: TRBJ1-2
CDR3: CASSETMDTYYGYTF

V: TRBV2
D: -
size: -
J: TRBJ2-1
CDR3: CASSAGGNLGEQFF

V: TRBV12-3/TRBV12-4
D: TRBD2
size: many
J: TRBJ2-1
CDR3: CASRLAGVYEQFF

V: TRBV11-2
D: -
size: many
J: TRBJ1-2
CDR3: CASSFDGSLTYGYTF

V: TRBV3-1
D: TRBD1
size: once
J: TRBJ1-1
CDR3: CASSQRQGEAFF

V: TRBV28
D: -
size: many
J: TRBJ2-2
CDR3: CASSRLAGELFF

V: TRBV28
D: -
size: -
J: TRBJ2-7
CDR3: CASSSAGLGEQYF

V: TRBV12-3/TRBV12-4
D: -
size: many
J: TRBJ1-2
CDR3: CASSRDRHGYTF

V: TRBV20-1
D: TRBD2
size: few
J: TRBJ2-3
CDR3: CSAQMRGITDTQYF

V: TRBV2
D: -
size: many
J: TRBJ1-1
CDR3: CATTGTLGRAFF

V: TRBV20-1
D: -
size: few
J: TRBJ2-3
CDR3: CSARDSRTDTQYF

V: TRBV3-1
D: TRBD1
size: many
J: TRBJ2-7
CDR3: CASSLTGQGPSHEQYF

V: TRBV25-1
D: -
size: many
J: TRBJ2-5
CDR3: CASSAEQETQYF

V: TRBV6-9
D: -
size: -
J: TRBJ1-2
CDR3: CASSYQGSEGYGYTF

V: TRBV29-1
D: TRBD2
size: many
J: TRBJ2-5
CDR3: CSVSGLAASRETQYF

V: TRBV6-1
D: -
size: many
J: TRBJ2-6
CDR3: CASSDALSGANVLTF

V: TRBV6-2/TRBV6-3
D: TRBD2
size: many
J: TRBJ2-7
CDR3: CASSYSTSAYEQYF

V: TRBV20-1
D: TRBD2
size: many
J: TRBJ2-3
CDR3: CSAVTSGRALLDTQYF

V: TRBV4-2
D: -
size: -
J: TRBJ1-4
CDR3: CASSQGLNEKLFF

V: TRBV12-3/TRBV12-4
D: -
size: many
J: TRBJ2-3
CDR3: CASSLALAPVDTQYF

V: TRBV7-9
D: TRBD1
size: many
J: TRBJ1-2
CDR3: CASSAGQGASGYTF

V: TRBV12-3/TRBV12-4
D: -
size: many
J: TRBJ1-4
CDR3: CASSSQGMANEKLFF

V: TRBV5-1
D: -
size: many
J: TRBJ2-3
CDR3: CASSFGPSTDTQYF

V: TRBV18
D: TRBD2
size: many
J: TRBJ2-3
CDR3: CASSPLQGGGHTDTQYF

V: TRBV12-3/TRBV12-4
D: TRBD1
size: many
J: TRBJ1-5
CDR3: CASSFKGAWAGNQPQHF

V: TRBV5-8
D: -
size: many
J: TRBJ2-1
CDR3: CASSHGVSSVEQFF

V: TRBV15
D: TRBD1
size: -
J: TRBJ2-7
CDR3: CATSAPQGAGEQYF

V: TRBV6-2/TRBV6-3
D: TRBD2
size: many
J: TRBJ2-1
CDR3: CASSYCEPTSATYNEQFF

V: TRBV28
D: -
size: many
J: TRBJ2-7
CDR3: CASSLGQGKTSYEQYF

V: TRBV27
D: -
size: many
J: TRBJ1-2
CDR3: CASRGLEGYTF

V: TRBV19
D: -
size: few
J: TRBJ2-5
CDR3: CASSIDLETQYF

V: TRBV7-9
D: -
size: many
J: TRBJ1-1
CDR3: CASSTSRKATTEAFF